What follows are 7 T cell receptor beta chains derived from one specimen sequenced in a study of Graves' ophthalmopathy and Graves' hyperthyroidism listed by TCRdb under 2018. Sequencer: Illumina HiSeq 2000. TCR beta CDR3 regions were amplified from RNA transcripts for repertoire sequencing. The first round was an RT-PCR using HTBI primers with the Qiagen OneStep RT-PCR kit, and this first round was followed by a second-round multiplex PCR, then size selection and purification. TCRdb trimmed the raw reads at Q25, called clones with MiXCR and kept productive beta chains. Rows with a matching CDR3 protein are joined into one entry that keeps the most common DNA and genes. The sample yields about 1.1 million distinct CDR3 sequences; roughly two fifths were counted once. The ten largest clones represent around 10% of the sample. Sequenced sample: peripheral blood or thyroid tissue (not recorded which). These receptors originate from an adult man with Graves' hyperthyroidism.

A few counts support this clonotype. V usage is TRBV25-1 and J usage is TRBJ1-2; a possible D gene is TRBD1 (6 bases). Germline CDR1 reads MGHDK; CDR2 reads SYGVNS. Trimming removed 7 bases at V and 4 bases at J, with 16 bases between. The CDR3 contains 14 residues. CDR3 loop: CASTRKEGGYGYTF. The DNA for the CDR3 is TGTGCCAGCACGCGGAAGGAGGGGGGCTATGGCTACACCTTC.

This clonotype was picked up one time. A single base separates this from a much larger clone, so it may be a read error. The V gene is TRBV7-2, the J gene TRBJ2-7; 11 bases map to TRBD2. The CDR3 totals 14 residues. In germline, CDR1 is SGHTA, CDR2 FQGNSA. V was clipped by 9 bases and J by 3 bases; unmatched bases: 7. The CDR3 coding sequence is TGTGCCAGAAGCGATAGCGGGGGGGTCTACGAGCAGTACTTC. Its protein is CARSDSGGVYEQYF. The variable domain in full, completed from reference TRBV7-2 and TRBJ2-7, reads GAGVSQSPSNKVTEKGKDVELRCDPISGHTALYWYRQSLGQGLEFLIYFQGNSAPDKSGLPSDRFSAERTGGSVSTLTIQRTQQEDSAVYLCARSDSGGVYEQYFGPGTRLTVT.

The rearrangement uses TRBV12-5 and TRBJ1-1, with 7 bases matching TRBD1. Germline values: CDR1 LGHNT, CDR2 FRNRAP. With 0 bases clipped from V and 1 base from J, the junction kept 2 bases outside the gene matches. The CDR3 totals 15 residues. Written as DNA, the CDR3 is TGTGCTAGTGGTTTGGTAACAGGGGAGAACACTGAAGCTTTCTTT. Its protein is CASGLVTGENTEAFF.

The rearrangement links TRBV29-1 to TRBJ2-2, with no clear D. CDR1 is SQVTM and CDR2 is ANQGSEA in the germline V gene. V lost 2 bases, J lost 4 bases, and 8 bases lay in between. This CDR3 comprises 13 residues. This CDR3 is CSVELDLTGELFF. DNA for the CDR3: TGCAGCGTTGAACTTGACCTCACCGGGGAGCTGTTTTTT.

With regard to this clonotype: With a much larger clone just one base away, this may be a read error. The V gene is TRBV5-1, the J gene TRBJ2-2; D possibly uses TRBD1 or TRBD2 (6 bases each). CDR1 is SGHRS, CDR2 YFSETQ, per germline. V was shortened by 3 bases and J by 0 bases, with 9 bases between the two germline ends. CDR3 size: 15 residues. CDR3 protein: CASSSGDSNTGELFF. The DNA of the CDR3 is TGCGCCAGCAGCTCAGGGGACTCGAACACCGGGGAGCTGTTTTTT.

On this clonotype itself: The CDR3 carries no conserved terminal phenylalanine or tryptophan, so it likely arises from a read error. The rearrangement uses TRBV7-6 and TRBJ2-7, with 8 bases aligning to TRBD1. Germline CDR1 is SGHVS and CDR2 is FNYEAQ. The CDR3 runs 15 residues. Trimming at V came to 5 bases and at J to 4 bases, leaving 10 bases not matched to a gene. CDR3 sequence: CASSLDRGYGYEQYL. The CDR3 DNA reads as TGTGCCAGCAGCCTCGACAGGGGATACGGGTACGAGCAGTACCTC.

The chain uses TRBV28 and TRBJ2-7; D unresolved. Germline V CDR1 and CDR2: MDHEN, SYDVKM. This CDR3 comprises 14 residues. V was shortened by 10 bases and J by 1 base, with 17 bases between the two germline ends. The CDR3 sequence is CATRRPGLSYEQYF. In nucleotides, the CDR3 is TGTGCCACCCGACGCCCGGGTCTTTCCTACGAGCAGTACTTC.